The present TCR beta chain was sequenced within a study of Ad26.COV2.S vaccination and SARS-CoV-2 variants. Study observations and caveats: There was reportedly substantial breadth in spike-specific CD8+ and CD4+ T cell responses after vaccination. It was vaccine recipients, not placebo recipients, who had the higher spike-specific TCR breadth. Estimates derived from TCR breadth and depth analyses may have underestimated total T cell responses. It was found that vaccine and placebo recipients had similar non-spike TCR breadth.

Profiled with immunoSEQ multiplex PCR; TCRdb holds only in-frame clones, not every one. Among fewer than 400,000 clones listed, 75% to 90% were seen once. A word on this clone: Its antigen is currently unknown.

The V end lost 5 bases, the J end lost 0 bases, and 12 bases lay between the germline ends. This CDR3 spans 15 amino acids. CDR1 and CDR2 (germline): MNHEY, SVGAGI. Noted treatment: some 20 received Ad26.COV2.S at low or high dose, single or two shots; about 5 received placebo; per-sample allocation not given. Vaccine and placebo recipients were sampled on day 63 after the first injection. This sequence was found in a person between 18 and 60 years old who received the Ad26.COV2.S COVID-19 vaccine or a placebo. The starting material was peripheral blood, obtained in a trial of Ad26.COV2.S vaccine versus placebo. The chain links TRBV6-5 to TRBJ2-3; D is unresolved. For the CDR3, the DNA is TGTGCCAGCAGTCCCCTCGGTGCTAGCACAGATACGCAGTATTTT. This gives the protein CASSPLGASTDTQYF.